Presented here are 10 T cell receptor beta chains from one specimen sequenced in a study of T cells in Graves' hyperthyroidism and ophthalmopathy. Amplification of TCR beta CDR3 regions was performed using RNA transcripts as template. First-round RT-PCR targeting the TCR CDR3 was performed with the HTBI primer set. TCRdb itself ran the multiplex PCR reads through MiXCR, one entry per CDR3 protein. Of 480,000 or so distinct CDR3 sequences in the sample, approximately 15% were seen once. Sequenced: blood. These receptors originate from a woman aged 18-29 years with Graves' hyperthyroidism.

This clonotype was seen a few times. The V and J genes are TRBV19 and TRBJ1-5, with D unclear. The V and J ends lost 1 base and 2 bases respectively, with 9 bases between them. The V gene's germline CDR1 is LNHDA and CDR2 SQIVND (reference sequence). The CDR3 spans 15 residues. This chain's CDR3 is CASSIAGFGNQPQHF. For the CDR3, the DNA is TGTGCCAGTAGTATAGCCGGGTTCGGCAATCAGCCCCAGCATTTT.

This clonotype was counted many times. The V call is TRBV6-1, the J call TRBJ1-6, with D possibly being TRBD1 (6 bases). In germline, CDR1 is MNHNS, CDR2 SASEGT. The CDR3 contains 15 residues. With 5 bases removed from V and 7 bases from J, the gap between germline ends came to 15 bases. The CDR3: CASSLRTDPNSPLHF. CDR3 in DNA: TGTGCCAGCAGTCTAAGGACAGATCCCAATTCACCCCTCCACTTT.

This clonotype turned up a few times. The chain recombines TRBV14 with TRBJ2-1; 9 bases are a match to TRBD1. Germline assignment: CDR1 SGHDN and CDR2 FVKESK. This CDR3 has 12 residues. V lost 7 bases, J lost 10 bases, and 5 bases stayed unmatched. The CDR3 nucleotides read TGTGCCAGCACCACAGGGGGCGAAGAGCAGTTCTTC. Its translation: CASTTGGEEQFF. The whole variable domain, filled in from reference TRBV14 and TRBJ2-1, reads EAGVTQFPSHSVIEKGQTVTLRCDPISGHDNLYWYRRVMGKEIKFLLHFVKESKQDESGMPNNRFLAERTGGTYSTLKVQPAELEDSGVYFCASTTGGEEQFFGPGTRLTVL.

Turning to this clonotype: The junction departs from the called germline gene at one end, perhaps through a read error. The genes are TRBV11-2 and TRBJ2-4, with no clear D. The CDR3 extends over 15 amino acids. Per germline, CDR1 SGHAT and CDR2 FQNNGV. The CDR3 bases are TGTGCCGGCAGCGACTTCGGGCCGTCCAAAAACATTCAGTACTTC. Translated: CAGSDFGPSKNIQYF.

J is TRBJ2-5 and V is TRBV12-3 or TRBV12-4; 11 positions agree with TRBD2. Germline trimming cut 3 bases from V and 3 bases from J; bases unmatched to any gene: 6. This CDR3 contains 16 residues. CDR3 in DNA: TGTGCCAGCAGTTTTAGGCCGGGACTAGCGGAAGAGACCCAGTACTTC. It translates to CASSFRPGLAEETQYF.

This clonotype was seen many times. The V call is TRBV6-2 or TRBV6-3, the J call TRBJ1-1; 9 bases map to TRBD1. J lost 3 bases, V lost 6 bases, and 8 bases had no gene match. The CDR3 runs 15 residues. The germline V gene has CDR1 MNHEY and CDR2 SVGEGT. The CDR3 reads CASRGTGTRDTEAFF. The CDR3 coding sequence is TGTGCCAGCAGAGGGACAGGGACCAGGGACACTGAAGCTTTCTTT.

The chain recombines TRBV30 with TRBJ2-7; D might be TRBD1 or TRBD2, each matching 5 bases. Trimming left V 3 bases short and J 2 bases short, with 17 bases between. Germline CDR1 reads GTSNPN; CDR2 reads SVGIG (reference sequence). CDR3 length equals 15 residues. The CDR3 DNA reads TGTGCCTGGAGGGGGAGTGGGGCTTCCCCCTACGAGCAGTACTTC. Protein: CAWRGSGASPYEQYF. Filled out from reference TRBV30 and TRBJ2-7, the complete variable domain reads SQTIHQWPATLVQPVGSPLSLECTVEGTSNPNLYWYRQAAGRGLQLLFYSVGIGQISSEVPQNLSASRPQDRQFILSSKKLLLSDSGFYLCAWRGSGASPYEQYFGPGTRLTVT.

This clonotype was picked up many times. J is TRBJ2-5 and V is TRBV19, with D hard to call. V was clipped by 5 bases and J by 3 bases, with 10 bases between them. Germline V lookup: CDR1 LNHDA, CDR2 SQIVND (reference sequence). The CDR3 totals 13 residues. This CDR3 reads CASSYPSEETQYF. Written as DNA, the CDR3 is TGTGCCAGTAGTTACCCTAGTGAAGAGACCCAGTACTTC.

This clonotype was counted between two and nine times. CDR3 DNA: TGTGCCAGCAGCTGGAGTATAGAGGGGGCTTTGACAAACATTCAGTACTTC. Translation: CASSWSIEGALTNIQYF. The rearrangement uses TRBV6-2 or TRBV6-3 and TRBJ2-4; 7 nucleotides align to TRBD1. The length of the CDR3 is 17 residues. Germline V gives CDR1 MNHEY, CDR2 SVGEGT. J gave up 6 bases and V 6 bases, and 17 bases lay outside the gene matches.

Many counts were recorded for this clonotype. This chain uses TRBV12-3 or TRBV12-4 with TRBJ2-1; 8 bases agree with TRBD2. The CDR3 runs to 14 residues. V trimming: 7 bases; J trimming: 4 bases; junction bases outside the gene matches: 6. The CDR3 reads CASTQTSAYNEQFF. CDR3 sequence (DNA): TGTGCCAGCACACAGACTAGCGCTTACAATGAGCAGTTCTTC.